This entry is about one T cell receptor beta chain. Its antigen is not identified. Per the germline V gene, CDR1 is SGHVS and CDR2 is FNYEAQ. Trimming took 4 bases from V and 5 from J; bases not matched to a gene: 6. This CDR3 comprises 15 residues. The sample originates from a study of T cell responses to AZD1222 COVID-19 vaccine. Overall study results and limits: Females outnumbered males among donors, who were mostly white British; clonal diversity was possibly underestimated.

Data came from immunoSEQ multiplex PCR; TCRdb stores just in-frame clones and leaves some out. Among about 120,000 clones listed, about 90% were seen once. Sequences were derived from peripheral blood, sampled on day 0 of AZD1222 vaccination. The TCR was taken from an adult in good health. This sequence joins TRBV7-6 and TRBJ2-7; 12 positions agree with TRBD2. DNA of the CDR3: TGTGCCAGCAGCTCCGGACTAGCGGGGTACGACGAGCAGTACTTC. Protein sequence: CASSSGLAGYDEQYF.